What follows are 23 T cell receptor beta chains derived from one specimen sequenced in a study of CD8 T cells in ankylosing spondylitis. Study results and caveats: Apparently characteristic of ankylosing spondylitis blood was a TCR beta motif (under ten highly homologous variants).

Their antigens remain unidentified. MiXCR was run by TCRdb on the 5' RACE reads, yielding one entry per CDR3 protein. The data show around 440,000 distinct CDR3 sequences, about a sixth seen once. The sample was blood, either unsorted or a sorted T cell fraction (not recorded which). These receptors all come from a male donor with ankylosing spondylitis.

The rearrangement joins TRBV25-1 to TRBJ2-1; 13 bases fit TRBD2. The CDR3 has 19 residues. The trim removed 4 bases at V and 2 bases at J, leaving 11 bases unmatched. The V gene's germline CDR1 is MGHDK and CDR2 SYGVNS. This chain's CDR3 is CASSAHPGLAGVTYNEQFF. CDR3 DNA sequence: TGTGCCAGCAGTGCACACCCAGGACTAGCGGGAGTAACCTACAATGAGCAGTTCTTC.

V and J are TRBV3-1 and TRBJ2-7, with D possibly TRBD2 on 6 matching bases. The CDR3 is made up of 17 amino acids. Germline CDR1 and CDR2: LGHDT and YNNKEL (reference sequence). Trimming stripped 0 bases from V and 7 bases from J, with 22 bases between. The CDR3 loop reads CASSQDGFLGAAGEQYF. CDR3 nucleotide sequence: TGTGCCAGCAGCCAAGATGGATTCCTAGGGGCCGCGGGAGAGCAGTACTTC.

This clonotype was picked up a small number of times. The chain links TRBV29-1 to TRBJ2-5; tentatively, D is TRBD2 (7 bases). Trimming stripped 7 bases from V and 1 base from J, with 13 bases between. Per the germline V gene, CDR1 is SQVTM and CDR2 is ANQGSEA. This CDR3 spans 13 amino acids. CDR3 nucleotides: TGCAGCGGGGGGGGGGGCCTCCAAGAGACCCAGTACTTC. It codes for CSGGGGLQETQYF. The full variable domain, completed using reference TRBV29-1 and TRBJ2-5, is SAVISQKPSRDICQRGTSLTIQCQVDSQVTMMFWYRQQPGQSLTLIATANQGSEATYESGFVIDKFPISRPNLTFSTLTVSNMSPEDSSIYLCSGGGGLQETQYFGPGTRLLVL.

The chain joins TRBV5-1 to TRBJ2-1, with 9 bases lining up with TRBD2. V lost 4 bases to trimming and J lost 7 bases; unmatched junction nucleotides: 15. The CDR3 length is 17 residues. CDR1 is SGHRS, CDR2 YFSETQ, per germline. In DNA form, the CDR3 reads TGCGCCAGCAGCCCCGGCGGGGCGGGAGGGGGTAGGAATGAGCAGTTCTTC. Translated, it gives CASSPGGAGGGRNEQFF.

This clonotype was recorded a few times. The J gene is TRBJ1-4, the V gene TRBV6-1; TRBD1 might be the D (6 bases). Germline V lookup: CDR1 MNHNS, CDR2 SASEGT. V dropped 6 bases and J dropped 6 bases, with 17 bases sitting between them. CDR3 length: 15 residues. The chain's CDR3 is CASSGWDTADEKLFF. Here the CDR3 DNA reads TGTGCCAGCAGCGGATGGGACACGGCGGATGAAAAACTGTTTTTT.

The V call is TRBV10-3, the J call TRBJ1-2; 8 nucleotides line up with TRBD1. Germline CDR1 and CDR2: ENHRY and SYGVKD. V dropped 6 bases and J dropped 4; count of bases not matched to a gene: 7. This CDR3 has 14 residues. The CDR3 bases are TGTGCCATCAGACAGGACAGGGTTGGCTATGGCTACACCTTC. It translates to CAIRQDRVGYGYTF.

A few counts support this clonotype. CDR3 in amino acids: CATSRELVGLGGGELFF. CDR3 coding DNA: TGTGCCACCAGCAGAGAACTAGTCGGCCTCGGGGGCGGGGAGCTGTTTTTT. The chain is built from TRBV15 and TRBJ2-2, with D perhaps matching TRBD2 (6 bases). The CDR3 has 17 amino acids. Trimming shortened V by 0 bases and J by 7 bases, and 18 bases separated the two germline ends. Per the germline V gene, CDR1 is LNHNV and CDR2 is YYDKDF (reference sequence).

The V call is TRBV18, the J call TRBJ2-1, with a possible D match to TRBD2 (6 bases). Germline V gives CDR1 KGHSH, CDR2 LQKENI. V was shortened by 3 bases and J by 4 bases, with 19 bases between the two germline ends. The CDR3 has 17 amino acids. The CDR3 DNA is TGTGCCAGCTCACCCCTAAGGGGCGGGGTAGGGTACAATGAGCAGTTCTTC. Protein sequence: CASSPLRGGVGYNEQFF. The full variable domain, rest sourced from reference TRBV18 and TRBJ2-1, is NAGVMQNPRHLVRRRGQEARLRCSPMKGHSHVYWYRQLPEEGLKFMVYLQKENIIDESGMPKERFSAEFPKEGPSILRIQQVVRGDSAAYFCASSPLRGGVGYNEQFFGPGTRLTVL.

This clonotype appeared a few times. The CDR3 coding sequence is TGCAGTGCTAGAAGTAGCGGGAGGATTTACAATGAGCAGTTCTTC. Translation gives CSARSSGRIYNEQFF. V and J are TRBV20-1 and TRBJ2-1, with TRBD2 matching 10 bases. This CDR3 has 15 amino acids. Germline lookup yields CDR1 DFQATT and CDR2 SNEGSKA (reference sequence). V dropped 2 bases and J dropped 4; count of bases not matched to a gene: 5.

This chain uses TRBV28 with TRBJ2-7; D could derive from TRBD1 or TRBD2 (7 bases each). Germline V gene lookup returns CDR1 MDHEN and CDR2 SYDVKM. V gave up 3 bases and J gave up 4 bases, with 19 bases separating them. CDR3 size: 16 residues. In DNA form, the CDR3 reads TGTGCCAGCAGTTTTCGAGGGGGCGGGAGCGGGTACGAGCAGTACTTC. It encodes CASSFRGGGSGYEQYF.

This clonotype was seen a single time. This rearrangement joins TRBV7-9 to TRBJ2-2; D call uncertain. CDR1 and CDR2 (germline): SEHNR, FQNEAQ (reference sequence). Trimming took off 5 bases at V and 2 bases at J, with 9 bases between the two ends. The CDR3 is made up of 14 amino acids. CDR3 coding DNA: TGTGCCAGCAGCCCTAACAGTAACACCGGGGAGCTGTTTTTT. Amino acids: CASSPNSNTGELFF.

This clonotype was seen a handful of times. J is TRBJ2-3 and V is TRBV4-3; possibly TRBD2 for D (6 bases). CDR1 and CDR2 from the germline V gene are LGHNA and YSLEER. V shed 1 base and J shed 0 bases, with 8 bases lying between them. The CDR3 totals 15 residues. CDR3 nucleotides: TGCGCCAGCAGCCAAGTAGGAGGGAGCACAGATACGCAGTATTTT. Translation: CASSQVGGSTDTQYF.

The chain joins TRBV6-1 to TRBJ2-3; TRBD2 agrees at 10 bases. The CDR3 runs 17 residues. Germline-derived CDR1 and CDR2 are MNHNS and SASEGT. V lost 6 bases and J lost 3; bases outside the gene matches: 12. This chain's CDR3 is CASSSTLAGAGTDTQYF. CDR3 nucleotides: TGTGCCAGCAGCTCCACCCTAGCGGGAGCGGGGACAGATACGCAGTATTTT.

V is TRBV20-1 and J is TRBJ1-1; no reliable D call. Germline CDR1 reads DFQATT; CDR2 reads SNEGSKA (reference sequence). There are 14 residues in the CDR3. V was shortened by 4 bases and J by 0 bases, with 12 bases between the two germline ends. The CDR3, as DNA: TGCAGTGCTAACCTGAACGGATTGAACACTGAAGCTTTCTTT. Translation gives CSANLNGLNTEAFF.

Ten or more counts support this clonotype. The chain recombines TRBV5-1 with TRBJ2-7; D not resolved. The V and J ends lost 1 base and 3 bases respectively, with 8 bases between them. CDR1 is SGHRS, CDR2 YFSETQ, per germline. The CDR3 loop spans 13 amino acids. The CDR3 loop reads CASSLTENYEQYF. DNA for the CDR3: TGCGCCAGCAGCTTGACAGAAAACTACGAGCAGTACTTC.

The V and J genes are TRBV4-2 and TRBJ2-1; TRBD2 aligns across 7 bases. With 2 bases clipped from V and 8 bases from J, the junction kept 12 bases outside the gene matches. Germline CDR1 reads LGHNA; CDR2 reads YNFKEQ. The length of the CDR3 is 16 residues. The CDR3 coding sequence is TGTGCCAGCAGCCAACTAAGCGGGAAAACTGGCGATGAGCAGTTCTTC. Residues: CASSQLSGKTGDEQFF.

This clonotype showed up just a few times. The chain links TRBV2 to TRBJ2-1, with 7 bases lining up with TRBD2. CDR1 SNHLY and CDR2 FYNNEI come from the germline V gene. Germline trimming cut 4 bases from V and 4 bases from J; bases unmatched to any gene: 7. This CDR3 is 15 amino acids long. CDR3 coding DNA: TGTGCCAGCAGTGTTGGCGGGAGAGCGTACAATGAGCAGTTCTTC. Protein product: CASSVGGRAYNEQFF.

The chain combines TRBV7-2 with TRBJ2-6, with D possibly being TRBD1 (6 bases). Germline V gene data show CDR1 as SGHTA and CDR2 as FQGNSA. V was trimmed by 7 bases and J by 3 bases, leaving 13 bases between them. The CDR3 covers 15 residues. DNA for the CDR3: TGTGCCAGCAAAACACAGGGTGATGGGGCCAACGTCCTGACTTTC. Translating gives CASKTQGDGANVLTF.

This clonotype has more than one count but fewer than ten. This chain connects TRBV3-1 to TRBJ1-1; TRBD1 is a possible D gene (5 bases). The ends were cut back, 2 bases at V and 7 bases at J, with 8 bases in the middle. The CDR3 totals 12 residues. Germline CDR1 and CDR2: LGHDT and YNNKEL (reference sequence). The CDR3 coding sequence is TGTGCCAGCAGCCAACGGGACCTTGAAGCTTTCTTT. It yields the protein CASSQRDLEAFF.

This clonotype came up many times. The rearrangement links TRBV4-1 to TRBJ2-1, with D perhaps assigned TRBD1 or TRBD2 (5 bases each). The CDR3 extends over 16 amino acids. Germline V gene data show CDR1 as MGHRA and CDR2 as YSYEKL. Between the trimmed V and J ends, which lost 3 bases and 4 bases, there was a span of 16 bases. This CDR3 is CASSHMGDRPYNEQFF. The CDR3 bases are TGCGCCAGCAGCCACATGGGGGACCGTCCTTACAATGAGCAGTTCTTC.

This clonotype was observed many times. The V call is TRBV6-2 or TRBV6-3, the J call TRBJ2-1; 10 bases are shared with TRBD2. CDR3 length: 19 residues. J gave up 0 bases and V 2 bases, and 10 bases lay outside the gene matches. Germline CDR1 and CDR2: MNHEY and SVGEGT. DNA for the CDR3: TGTGCCAGCAGTTACCCCCTGTTAACTAGCGGGATCTCCTACAATGAGCAGTTCTTC. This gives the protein CASSYPLLTSGISYNEQFF.

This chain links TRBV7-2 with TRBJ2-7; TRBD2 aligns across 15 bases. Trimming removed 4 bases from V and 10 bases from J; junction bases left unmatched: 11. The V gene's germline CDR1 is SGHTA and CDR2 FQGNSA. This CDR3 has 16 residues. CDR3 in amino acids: CASSSAPGLAGGIQYF. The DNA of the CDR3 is TGTGCCAGCAGCTCTGCTCCGGGACTAGCGGGGGGTATACAGTACTTC.

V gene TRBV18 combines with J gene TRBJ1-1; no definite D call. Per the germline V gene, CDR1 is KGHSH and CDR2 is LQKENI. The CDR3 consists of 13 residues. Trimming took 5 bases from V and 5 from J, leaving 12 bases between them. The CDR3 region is CASSTPPGTEAFF. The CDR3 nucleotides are TGTGCCAGCTCAACCCCCCCGGGAACTGAAGCTTTCTTT.